This TCR beta chain originates from a study of blood T cell repertoires in COVID-19. About the study: From T cells, B-cell-depleted T cells, or PBMCs came the material, which was cDNA or gDNA.

Recovered participants had two consecutive negative NP/OP PCR tests, healthcare professional clearance, or symptom resolution. V was cut by 10 bases and J by 2 bases, with 14 bases left in between. Germline CDR1 reads SGHTA; CDR2 reads FQGNSA. The CDR3 has 13 residues. Profiled with immunoSEQ multiplex PCR; TCRdb holds only in-frame clones, not every one. This table holds fewer than 400,000 clones, around 85% found once. Sequenced sample: PBMCs or T cells enriched from blood (not recorded which). The chain combines TRBV7-2 with TRBJ1-1, with D possibly TRBD1 on 5 matching bases. This receptor was taken from a man aged 25-45 years who had recovered from COVID-19. CDR3 region: CATNPQGNTEAFF. The CDR3 coding sequence is TGTGCCACCAACCCCCAGGGCAACACTGAAGCTTTCTTT.